Listed below are T cell receptor beta chains from one sample, sequenced in a study of early T cells in non-severe SARS-CoV-2 infection. TCRdb reanalysed the 5' RACE reads using MiXCR and keeps one entry per CDR3 protein. The sample consists of approximately 74,000 distinct CDR3 sequences, 14% of them appearing once. Sequencing was carried out using whole blood. These receptors were obtained from an adult who was a healthcare worker with PCR-confirmed SARS-CoV-2 infection or an uninfected control (not recorded which). The CDR3 runs from the conserved cysteine through the conserved F or W. D genes are given only for firm matches. Expanded clones are given a class, and other clones once, few, many or no size at all.

j_call d_call clone_size v_call cdr3_nt cdr3_aa
TRBJ1-3 TRBD1 few TRBV5-1 TGCGCCAGCAGCTTGGAGGACAGGCCCTCTGGAAACACCATATATTTT CASSLEDRPSGNTIYF
TRBJ2-7 TRBD1 . TRBV3-1 TGTGCCAGCAGCCAGAACCCGGGACAGAACTACGAGCAGTACTTC CASSQNPGQNYEQYF
TRBJ1-1 . once TRBV7-8 TGTGCCAGCAGCAACCTACGCAGGGAAGCTTTCTTT CASSNLRREAFF
TRBJ1-5 . . TRBV7-9 TGTGCCAGCAGCTCCGAGTTGGAGCCCCAGCATTTT CASSSELEPQHF
TRBJ1-4 . . TRBV6-1 TGTGCCAGCAGTGAAGCGCTTCACGGGGGGTATAATGAAAAACTGTTTTTT CASSEALHGGYNEKLFF
TRBJ2-3 . . TRBV2 TGTGCCAGCAGGCGTACTCGGGGGCCGAGCACAGATACGCAGTATTTT CASRRTRGPSTDTQYF
TRBJ2-1 TRBD2 many TRBV20-1 TGCAGTGCTAGAGATGTAAGCGGGGCTCGTCCCTACAATGAGCAGTTCTTC CSARDVSGARPYNEQFF
TRBJ2-7 TRBD2 few TRBV7-6 TGTGCCAGCAGCTTCCGGACGGGGGGGAAACCCTACGAGCAGTACTTC CASSFRTGGKPYEQYF
TRBJ1-2 . . TRBV7-2 TGTGCCAGCAGCTCCCTAGGGGGGCACTATGGCTACACCTTC CASSSLGGHYGYTF
TRBJ2-2 . few TRBV3-1 TGTGCCAGCAGCCAAGCTCAGAGGGGGGCCGGCGGGGAGCTGTTTTTT CASSQAQRGAGGELFF
TRBJ2-2 . many TRBV25-1 TGTGCCAGCAGTGAAAACAGGGCTTTGAACACCGGGGAGCTGTTTTTT CASSENRALNTGELFF
TRBJ1-1 TRBD1 many TRBV7-2 TGTGCCAGCAGCGCCGGGACAGGGGGCGTGGAAGCTTTCTTT CASSAGTGGVEAFF
TRBJ2-5 TRBD1 few TRBV18 TGTGCCAGCTCTCAGGACAGGGAAGAGACCCAGTACTTC CASSQDREETQYF
TRBJ1-6 . few TRBV7-8 TGTGCCAGCAGTCACAGGGATTCACCCCTCCACTTT CASSHRDSPLHF
TRBJ2-1 . . TRBV12-3/TRBV12-4 TGTGCCAGCAGTTTAGGTCCGGGCTTCTACAATGAGCAGTTCTTC CASSLGPGFYNEQFF
TRBJ1-1 . few TRBV12-3/TRBV12-4 TGTGCCAGCAGCCAGGGAGGACACACTGAAGCTTTCTTT CASSQGGHTEAFF
TRBJ1-5 TRBD1 . TRBV28 TGTGCCAGCAGTTTTGTCCAGGGGGCAAATCAGCCCCAGCATTTT CASSFVQGANQPQHF
TRBJ1-1 . few TRBV12-3/TRBV12-4 TGTGCCAGCAGACCCCGACAGATGAACACTGAAGCTTTCTTT CASRPRQMNTEAFF
TRBJ1-1 . . TRBV11-2 TGTGCCAGCAGCTTAGGCCGGGGCAGCCGGATGAACACTGAAGCTTTCTTT CASSLGRGSRMNTEAFF
TRBJ1-1 . few TRBV18 TGTGCCAGCTCACCTATCCCAGGGATGAACACTGAAGCTTTCTTT CASSPIPGMNTEAFF
TRBJ1-2 . . TRBV13 TGTGCCAGCAGAAATCCAGGGGATGGCTACACCTTC CASRNPGDGYTF
TRBJ2-2 . few TRBV5-1 TGCGCCAGCAGCCCCCACACAGGGTTGAACACCGGGGAGCTGTTTTTT CASSPHTGLNTGELFF